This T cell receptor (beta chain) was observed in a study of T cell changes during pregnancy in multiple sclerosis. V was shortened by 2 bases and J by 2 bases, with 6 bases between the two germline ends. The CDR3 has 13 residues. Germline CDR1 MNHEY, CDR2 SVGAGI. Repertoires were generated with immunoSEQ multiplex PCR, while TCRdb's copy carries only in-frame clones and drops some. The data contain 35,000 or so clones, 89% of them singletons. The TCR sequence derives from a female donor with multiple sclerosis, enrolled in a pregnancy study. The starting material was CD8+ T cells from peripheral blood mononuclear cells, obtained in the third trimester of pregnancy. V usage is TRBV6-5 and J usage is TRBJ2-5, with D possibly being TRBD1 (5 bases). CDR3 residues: CASSYRGQETQYF. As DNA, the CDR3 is TGTGCCAGCAGTTACAGGGGTCAAGAGACCCAGTACTTC.